This T cell receptor beta chain was retrieved from a study of T cell responses to AZD1222 COVID-19 vaccine. Findings and limits, study-wide: Baseline testing showed seropositivity in only a handful of AZD1222 recipients. Unmutated variant regions are reportedly targeted by nearly half of spike-specific TCRs. Two AZD1222 administrations were followed by greater Spike-specific TCR breadth and depth. Possibly, clonal diversity was underestimated; donors were largely white British and included more females.

The data were produced by immunoSEQ multiplex PCR, yet TCRdb's version contains in-frame clones alone and is incomplete. The sample consists of around 110,000 clones, about 86% of them appearing once. The ends were cut back, 4 bases at V and 1 base at J, with 18 bases in the middle. The CDR3 extends over 17 amino acids. CDR1 is SGHRS, CDR2 YFSETQ, per germline. Worth noting for this clone: Its cognate antigen is unknown.

The source material was peripheral blood, sampled on day 0 of AZD1222 vaccination. The receptor's source is an adult in good health. The chain joins TRBV5-1 to TRBJ1-5; D is ambiguous. The CDR3 is CASSPGEGGDSNQPQHF. CDR3 coding DNA: TGCGCCAGCAGCCCTGGGGAGGGAGGAGACAGCAATCAGCCCCAGCATTTT. Full variable domain (outside the CDR3, taken from reference TRBV5-1 and TRBJ1-5): KAGVTQTPRYLIKTRGQQVTLSCSPISGHRSVSWYQQTPGQGLQFLFEYFSETQRNKGNFPGRFSGRQFSNSRSEMNVSTLELGDSALYLCASSPGEGGDSNQPQHFGDGTRLSIL.